A single sample is the source of the 7 T cell receptor beta chains below, sequenced in a study of a mutant IDH1 vaccine in newly diagnosed glioma. Time point in this sample: week 47, end of study. The vaccine gave 300 ug of a 20-mer mutant IDH1 peptide subcutaneously per dose. The antigens for these receptors are not known. TCRdb keeps only in-frame clones here, not all; method: immunoSEQ multiplex PCR. The data contain approximately 56,000 clones, less than 75% of them seen just once; the ten biggest clones take up 4% to 5.5%. The sequencing here drew on peripheral blood mononuclear cells (PBMCs), taken from a glioma patient whose treatment included an IDH1 peptide vaccine. The receptors were sampled from a man aged 40-49 years with glioma. Some clones in this sample may be carry-over from other donors' samples.

This chain connects TRBV4-2 to TRBJ2-7, with 11 bases that match TRBD1. V shed 3 bases and J 3 bases; nucleotides not matched to a gene: 4. Per germline, CDR1 LGHNA and CDR2 YNFKEQ. The CDR3 is made up of 15 amino acids. The CDR3 coding sequence is TGTGCCAGCAGCCACAGGACAGGGGGCAACTACGAGCAGTACTTC. It codes for CASSHRTGGNYEQYF.

The chain recombines TRBV29-1 with TRBJ1-4; D possibly corresponds to TRBD1 (6 bases). Germline V CDR1 and CDR2: SQVTM, ANQGSEA. V was pared by 5 bases and J by 11 bases, with 9 bases between. The CDR3 spans 10 residues. The CDR3 region is CSVYQGKLFF. The CDR3 DNA follows: TGCAGCGTTTACCAGGGGAAACTGTTTTTT.

This clone was picked up a small number of times. The chain links TRBV6-6 to TRBJ1-6, with a possible D match to TRBD1 (6 bases). The CDR3 contains 16 residues. Germline loops: CDR1 MNHNY, CDR2 SVGAGI (reference sequence). V was shortened by 5 bases and J by 1 base, with 12 bases between the two germline ends. The CDR3 bases are TGTGCCAGCAGTGCACTAGGGGGATCCTATAATTCACCCCTCCACTTT. Its translation: CASSALGGSYNSPLHF.

The genes are TRBV5-4 and TRBJ1-6; D possibly corresponds to TRBD1 (5 bases). The germline CDR1 and CDR2 sequences are SGHNT and YYREEE (reference sequence). V was clipped by 2 bases and J by 6 bases, with 12 bases between them. This CDR3 is 15 amino acids long. The CDR3 nucleotides read TGTGCCAGCAGCTTCATGGCCGGGGGTAATTCACCCCTCCACTTT. This sequence encodes CASSFMAGGNSPLHF.

This rearrangement joins TRBV5-1 to TRBJ2-7; 9 nucleotides agree with TRBD2. This CDR3 has 14 amino acids. Germline trimming cut 4 bases from V and 2 bases from J; bases unmatched to any gene: 4. CDR1 SGHRS and CDR2 YFSETQ come from the germline V gene. CDR3 sequence reads: CASSGVAGAYEQYF. CDR3 coding DNA: TGCGCCAGCAGCGGAGTAGCGGGGGCCTACGAGCAGTACTTC.

The chain joins TRBV5-4 to TRBJ1-3, with no clear D. Germline V gene sequence: CDR1 SGHNT, CDR2 YYREEE (reference sequence). With 4 bases removed from V and 0 bases from J, the gap between germline ends came to 11 bases. The CDR3 loop spans 15 amino acids. The CDR3 DNA sequence: TGTGCCAGCAGCCCGTCGTGGGGCTCTGGAAACACCATATATTTT. This gives the protein CASSPSWGSGNTIYF.

In its sample, this clone was seen a few times. The gene calls are TRBV9 and TRBJ2-5, with no clear D. The CDR3 has 13 residues. The V gene lost 0 bases and the J gene lost 4 bases, with 7 bases spanning the gap. The germline CDR1 and CDR2 sequences are SGDLS and YYNGEE. The CDR3 sequence is CASSVGVRETQYF. The CDR3 bases are TGTGCCAGCAGCGTAGGGGTAAGAGAGACCCAGTACTTC.